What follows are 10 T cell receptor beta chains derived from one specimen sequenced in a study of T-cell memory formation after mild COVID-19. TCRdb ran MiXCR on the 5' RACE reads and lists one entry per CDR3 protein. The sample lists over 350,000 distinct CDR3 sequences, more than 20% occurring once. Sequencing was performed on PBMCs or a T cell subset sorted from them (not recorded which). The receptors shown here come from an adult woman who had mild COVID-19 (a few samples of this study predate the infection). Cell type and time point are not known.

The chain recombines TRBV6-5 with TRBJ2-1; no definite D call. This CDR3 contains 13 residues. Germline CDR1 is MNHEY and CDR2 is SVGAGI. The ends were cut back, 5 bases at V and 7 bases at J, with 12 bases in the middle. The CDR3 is CASSLLVGNEQFF. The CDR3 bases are TGTGCCAGCAGTCTCCTGGTGGGGAATGAGCAGTTCTTC.

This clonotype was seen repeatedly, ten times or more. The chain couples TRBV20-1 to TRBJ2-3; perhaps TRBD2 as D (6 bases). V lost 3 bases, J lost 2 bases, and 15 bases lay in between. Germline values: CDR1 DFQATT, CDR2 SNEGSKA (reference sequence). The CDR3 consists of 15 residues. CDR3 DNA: TGCAGTGCTAGTGCCGGGACTCTCTACACAGATACGCAGTATTTT. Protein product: CSASAGTLYTDTQYF.

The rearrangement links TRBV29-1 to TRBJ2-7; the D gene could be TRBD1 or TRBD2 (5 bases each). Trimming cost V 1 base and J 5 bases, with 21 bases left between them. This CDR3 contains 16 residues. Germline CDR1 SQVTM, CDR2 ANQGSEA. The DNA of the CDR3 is TGCAGCGTTGAAGCTCCGAAGGGGTGGGCCGGGGACGAGCAGTACTTC. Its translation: CSVEAPKGWAGDEQYF.

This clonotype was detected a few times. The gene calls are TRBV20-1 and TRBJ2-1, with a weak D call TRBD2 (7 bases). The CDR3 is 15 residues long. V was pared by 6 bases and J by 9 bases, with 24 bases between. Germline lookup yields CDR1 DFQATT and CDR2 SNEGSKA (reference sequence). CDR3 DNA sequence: TGCAGTGCCCCCAGAGGGGGGGCCCCCCAGGGTGAGCAGTTCTTC. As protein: CSAPRGGAPQGEQFF.

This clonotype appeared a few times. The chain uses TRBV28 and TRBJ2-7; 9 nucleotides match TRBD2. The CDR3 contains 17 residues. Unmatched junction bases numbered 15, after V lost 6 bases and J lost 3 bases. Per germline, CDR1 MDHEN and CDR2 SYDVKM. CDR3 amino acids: CASSSPRRGGGVYEQYF. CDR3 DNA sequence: TGTGCCAGCAGCTCCCCCCGGAGGGGCGGGGGGGTCTACGAGCAGTACTTC.

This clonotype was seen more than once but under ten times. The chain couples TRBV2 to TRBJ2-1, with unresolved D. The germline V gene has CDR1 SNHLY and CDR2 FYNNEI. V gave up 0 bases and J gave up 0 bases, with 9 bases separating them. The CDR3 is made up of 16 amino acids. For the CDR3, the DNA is TGTGCCAGCAGTGAAGCAGGCCGAACCTCCTACAATGAGCAGTTCTTC. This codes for CASSEAGRTSYNEQFF.

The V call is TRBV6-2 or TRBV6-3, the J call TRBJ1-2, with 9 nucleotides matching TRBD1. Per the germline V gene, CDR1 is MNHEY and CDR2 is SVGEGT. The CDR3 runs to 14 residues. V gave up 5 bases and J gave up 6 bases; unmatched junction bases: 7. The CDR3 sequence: CASSLTGGKDGYTF. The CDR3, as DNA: TGTGCCAGCAGTCTAACAGGGGGCAAGGATGGCTACACCTTC.

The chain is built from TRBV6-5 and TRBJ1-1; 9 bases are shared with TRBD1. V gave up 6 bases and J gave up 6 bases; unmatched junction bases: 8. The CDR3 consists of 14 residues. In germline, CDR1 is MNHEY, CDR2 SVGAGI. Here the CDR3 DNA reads TGTGCCAGCAGGACACAGGGGGCAGGAGCTGAAGCTTTCTTT. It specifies CASRTQGAGAEAFF.

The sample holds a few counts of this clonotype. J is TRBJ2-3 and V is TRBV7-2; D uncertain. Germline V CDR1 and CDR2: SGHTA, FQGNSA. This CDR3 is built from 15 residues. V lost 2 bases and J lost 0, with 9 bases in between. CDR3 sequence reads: CASSLQRSSTDTQYF. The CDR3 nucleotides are TGTGCCAGCAGCTTACAGAGATCTAGCACAGATACGCAGTATTTT.

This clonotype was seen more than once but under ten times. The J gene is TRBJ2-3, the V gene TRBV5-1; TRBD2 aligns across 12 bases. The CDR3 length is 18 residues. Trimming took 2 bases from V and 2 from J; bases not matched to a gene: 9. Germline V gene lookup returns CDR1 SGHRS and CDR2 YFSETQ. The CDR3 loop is CASSFGLAGPSFTDTQYF. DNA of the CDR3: TGCGCCAGCAGCTTCGGACTAGCGGGACCTTCCTTCACAGATACGCAGTATTTT.